These T cell receptor beta chains were read from a single sample in a study of shared clonotypes between healthy human individuals. Sequencing used immunoSEQ multiplex PCR; TCRdb keeps in-frame clones, though not all of them. Of approximately 650,000 clones in the sample, 95% are singletons; the top ten hold around 0.11%. The sequenced sample consisted of naive CD8+ T cells sorted from blood. The receptors originated from a woman in her twenties or thirties in good health. Each CDR3 is given with its conserved first and last residue. Fields, in order: clone size, J gene, V gene, D gene, CDR3 protein, CDR3 DNA. The D gene is left open where the match is weak. Rows give clone size only sometimes, using once, few, many, or a class for an expanded clone.

-	TRBJ1-4	TRBV9	-	CASSPTGSATNEKLFF	TGTGCCAGCAGCCCGACCGGTTCTGCAACTAATGAAAAACTGTTTTTT
-	TRBJ2-3	TRBV5-6	-	CASSVRPKGTDTQYF	TGTGCCAGCAGCGTCCGCCCTAAGGGCACAGATACGCAGTATTTT
-	TRBJ2-1	TRBV27	TRBD2	CASSLPGQVSVEREGRTYNEQFF	TGTGCCAGCAGTCTCCCGGGACAGGTATCGGTTGAGCGGGAGGGCCGGACCTACAATGAGCAGTTCTTC
-	TRBJ2-1	TRBV27	TRBD2	CASSTSGVNNEQFF	TGTGCCAGCAGCACAAGCGGGGTTAACAATGAGCAGTTCTTC
few	TRBJ2-3	TRBV7-9	-	CASSLGSEGTDTQYF	TGTGCCAGCAGCTTAGGTAGCGAGGGCACAGATACGCAGTATTTT
-	TRBJ2-5	TRBV29-1	-	CSVREGTAFQETQYF	TGCAGCGTGAGGGAGGGGACAGCCTTCCAAGAGACCCAGTACTTC
-	TRBJ1-2	TRBV25-1	TRBD1	CASSEFGQGDLRGHRYTF	TGTGCCAGCAGTGAATTTGGACAGGGGGACCTGAGGGGCCATCGCTACACCTTC
-	TRBJ2-5	TRBV2	-	CASRRGEGGQETQYF	TGTGCCAGCAGGAGGGGGGAGGGTGGCCAAGAGACCCAGTACTTC
-	TRBJ2-6	TRBV6-6	-	CASSDRDSGANVLTF	TGTGCCAGCAGTGACAGGGACTCAGGGGCCAACGTCCTGACTTTC
-	TRBJ2-7	TRBV6-5	TRBD1	CASSFDRGHEQYF	TGTGCCAGCAGTTTCGACAGGGGGCACGAGCAGTACTTC
-	TRBJ1-5	TRBV28	-	CASRTSRRDTQPQHF	TGTGCCAGCAGGACTTCCCGCCGGGACACCCAGCCCCAGCATTTT
-	TRBJ2-1	TRBV27	TRBD2	CASSILAGGPSSYNEQFF	TGTGCCAGCAGCATACTAGCGGGAGGCCCCAGCTCCTACAATGAGCAGTTCTTC
-	TRBJ2-1	TRBV10-3	-	CAISELYSYNEQFF	TGTGCCATCAGTGAGTTGTACAGCTACAATGAGCAGTTCTTC
-	TRBJ2-3	TRBV11-1	-	CASSSSPGTDTQYF	TGTGCCAGCAGTTCAAGCCCAGGCACAGATACGCAGTATTTT
-	TRBJ2-7	TRBV19	TRBD1	CASSIDTWTGVDEQYF	TGTGCCAGTAGTATAGATACCTGGACAGGGGTCGACGAGCAGTACTTC
-	TRBJ2-7	TRBV19	-	CASSMSATYEQYF	TGTGCCAGTAGTATGTCGGCAACTTACGAGCAGTACTTC
once	TRBJ1-2	TRBV13	TRBD1	CATSSSFGRDRGFGYTF	TGTGCCACGAGCAGCTCCTTCGGTCGGGACAGGGGATTTGGCTACACCTTC
once	TRBJ2-3	TRBV4-1	TRBD2	CASSQGTSGLDTQYF	TGCGCCAGCAGCCAAGGGACTAGCGGACTAGATACGCAGTATTTT
-	TRBJ2-1	TRBV27	-	CASSSKEQFF	TGTGCCAGCAGTTCTAAGGAGCAGTTCTTC
-	TRBJ2-1	TRBV5-1	TRBD1	CASSPRDRVINEQFF	TGCGCCAGCAGCCCCAGGGACAGGGTCATCAATGAGCAGTTCTTC
-	TRBJ2-3	TRBV6-5	-	CASSYSIQVPGDTQYF	TGTGCCAGCAGTTACTCGATTCAGGTTCCGGGAGATACGCAGTATTTT
-	TRBJ2-2	TRBV5-6	-	CASSSTEGAGELFF	TGTGCCAGCAGCTCGACAGAGGGGGCCGGGGAGCTGTTTTTT
-	TRBJ1-5	TRBV2	TRBD1	CASSGYRGGNQPQHF	TGTGCCAGCAGTGGGTACAGGGGTGGGAATCAGCCCCAGCATTTT
-	TRBJ2-7	TRBV10-3	-	CAISESGPYEQYF	TGTGCCATCAGTGAATCCGGGCCGTACGAGCAGTACTTC
-	TRBJ2-7	TRBV9	-	CASSGSVTAHEQYF	TGTGCCAGCAGCGGTTCTGTAACGGCCCACGAGCAGTACTTC
-	TRBJ2-7	TRBV5-5	-	CASSLAGAPYEQYF	TGTGCCAGCAGCTTAGCCGGGGCCCCCTACGAGCAGTACTTC
-	TRBJ2-7	TRBV4-1	TRBD2	CASSQESPLAGRSYEQYF	TGCGCCAGCAGCCAAGAAAGCCCCCTAGCGGGACGATCCTACGAGCAGTACTTC
-	TRBJ1-4	TRBV5-1	-	CASSWRAQATNEKLFF	TGCGCCAGCAGCTGGCGGGCCCAAGCAACTAATGAAAAACTGTTTTTT
-	TRBJ2-5	TRBV27	TRBD2	CASRQGTSWAQYF	TGTGCCAGCAGGCAGGGGACTAGTTGGGCCCAGTACTTC
-	TRBJ1-1	TRBV2	-	CASRQGLGVNTEAFF	TGTGCCAGCAGGCAGGGGTTGGGGGTGAACACTGAAGCTTTCTTT
-	TRBJ1-6	TRBV10-1	-	CASSRGRDSPLHF	TGCGCCAGCAGTAGGGGACGGGATTCACCCCTCCACTTT
-	TRBJ2-7	TRBV11-2	-	CASSFGPPGQYEQYF	TGTGCCAGCAGCTTCGGCCCCCCAGGGCAATACGAGCAGTACTTC
once	TRBJ2-7	TRBV7-8	-	CASRAEWDYEQYF	TGTGCCAGCCGGGCCGAATGGGATTACGAGCAGTACTTC
-	TRBJ2-7	TRBV27	-	CASSLSTEVHEQYF	TGTGCCAGCAGTTTAAGTACGGAGGTCCACGAGCAGTACTTC
-	TRBJ1-3	TRBV6-6	TRBD1	CASVGQYSGNTIYF	TGTGCCAGCGTGGGACAGTACTCTGGAAACACCATATATTTT
-	TRBJ1-1	TRBV9	-	CASSVDLNTEAFF	TGTGCCAGCAGCGTAGATCTGAACACTGAAGCTTTCTTT
-	TRBJ2-1	TRBV7-9	TRBD2	CASSLAPSGEVPLNNEQFF	TGTGCCAGCAGCTTGGCTCCTAGCGGGGAAGTCCCCCTTAACAATGAGCAGTTCTTC
-	TRBJ2-7	TRBV7-2	TRBD2	CASSLKLAGKAYEQYF	TGTGCCAGCAGCTTAAAACTAGCGGGAAAGGCGTACGAGCAGTACTTC
-	TRBJ2-1	TRBV5-4	-	CASSSPGTGKQFF	TGTGCCAGCAGCTCACCGGGTACAGGAAAGCAGTTCTTC
once	TRBJ1-4	TRBV27	-	CASSFVRGAELFF	TGTGCCAGCAGTTTTGTGCGGGGAGCAGAGCTGTTTTTT
-	TRBJ2-1	TRBV27	-	CASSLILMADYNEQFF	TGTGCCAGCAGTTTAATTCTGATGGCAGACTACAATGAGCAGTTCTTC
-	TRBJ1-1	TRBV27	-	CASSLGRGLNTEAFF	TGTGCCAGCAGTTTGGGTCGGGGTTTGAACACTGAAGCTTTCTTT
once	TRBJ2-5	TRBV29-1	-	CSVSTWAGGWTQYF	TGCAGCGTCTCAACTTGGGCAGGAGGCTGGACCCAGTACTTC
once	TRBJ2-2	TRBV27	TRBD2	CASSLGTSGAFGELFF	TGTGCCAGCAGTTTAGGGACTAGCGGCGCTTTCGGGGAGCTGTTTTTT
-	TRBJ2-1	TRBV6-5	-	CASNYQQGNEQFF	TGTGCCAGCAATTACCAACAGGGAAATGAGCAGTTCTTC
-	TRBJ2-7	TRBV2	-	CASSVTVEQYF	TGTGCCAGCAGTGTTACAGTCGAGCAGTACTTC
-	TRBJ2-2	TRBV19	TRBD2	CASSIGLAGTGELFF	TGTGCCAGTAGTATAGGACTAGCGGGAACCGGGGAGCTGTTTTTT
once	TRBJ1-2	TRBV19	-	CASSMGGNYGYTF	TGTGCCAGTAGTATGGGCGGAAACTATGGCTACACCTTC